This T cell receptor beta chain derives from a study of cytomegalovirus exposure and HLA in healthy donors. Background on the study: The Caucasian-associated ancestry cluster contained around four fifths of the 300 to 450 genotyped donors.

PCR employed 60 Vbeta and 13 Jbeta primers. The repertoire was sequenced with immunoSEQ multiplex PCR; TCRdb's copy has only in-frame clones and lacks some. The sample consists of about 170,000 clones, roughly three quarters of them appearing once. Per germline, CDR1 SQVTM and CDR2 ANQGSEA. The junction had 13 bases not matched to a gene; V was cut back by 7 bases and J by 0 bases. The CDR3 runs to 16 residues. The rearrangement joins TRBV29-1 to TRBJ2-3, with TRBD1 matching 7 bases. This clonotype originated in a woman aged 45-60 years in good health and CMV-seropositive. The specimen was PBMCs. The CDR3 coding sequence is TGCAGCGCAGACGGACAGGCAACCTTTAGCACAGATACGCAGTATTTT. The encoded protein is CSADGQATFSTDTQYF.